A selection of T cell receptor beta chains follows, all from one sample in a study of blood T cell repertoires in COVID-19. Repertoires were generated with immunoSEQ multiplex PCR, while TCRdb's copy carries only in-frame clones and drops some. The data show 410,000 or so clones, 75% to 90% seen once. Sequencing was carried out using peripheral blood. The receptor set was obtained from a middle-aged woman with COVID-19, enrolled during active disease. CDR3s include the opening cysteine and the closing phenylalanine or tryptophan. A D gene is named only where the DNA matches it firmly. Some rows mark clone size as missing; the rest say once, few, many or name a class of expanded clone.

J: TRBJ2-7
D: TRBD1
size: .
V: TRBV12-3/TRBV12-4
DNA: TGTGCCAGCATGGACGACAGGGTCGAGCAGTACTTC
CDR3: CASMDDRVEQYF

J: TRBJ1-1
D: .
size: .
V: TRBV9
DNA: TGTGCCAGCAGCGCCCTTACAGGGAACACTGAAGCTTTCTTT
CDR3: CASSALTGNTEAFF

J: TRBJ1-6
D: .
size: .
V: TRBV5-1
DNA: TGCGCCAGCAGCCCGGAGAGGACACACGATAATTCACCCCTCCACTTT
CDR3: CASSPERTHDNSPLHF

J: TRBJ2-1
D: .
size: once
V: TRBV27
DNA: TGTGCCAGCAGTCCACGCGAGGGGGTGGGTGAGCAGTTCTTC
CDR3: CASSPREGVGEQFF

J: TRBJ2-7
D: TRBD2
size: .
V: TRBV19
DNA: TGTGCCAGTAGCTATGCTGGGGCTAGCGGTTCCTACGAGCAGTACTTC
CDR3: CASSYAGASGSYEQYF

J: TRBJ1-6
D: TRBD1
size: .
V: TRBV11-1
DNA: TGTGCCAGCAGCTGGGACAGGGGCTATAATTCACCCCTCCACTTT
CDR3: CASSWDRGYNSPLHF

J: TRBJ1-1
D: .
size: .
V: TRBV30
DNA: TGTGCCTGGAGACGACAGAGGAAATTGAACACTGAAGCTTTCTTT
CDR3: CAWRRQRKLNTEAFF

J: TRBJ2-3
D: .
size: .
V: TRBV11-3
DNA: TGTGCCAGCAGGGGCGACACAGATACGCAGTATTTT
CDR3: CASRGDTDTQYF

J: TRBJ2-7
D: .
size: .
V: TRBV5-1
DNA: TGCGCCAGCAGCTTGGAGGGGACACCAAAGGCAGACTACGAGCAGTACTTC
CDR3: CASSLEGTPKADYEQYF

J: TRBJ2-1
D: TRBD1
size: .
V: TRBV16
DNA: TGTGCCAGCAGCCAACGAGACAGGGGCTACAATGAGCAGTTCTTC
CDR3: CASSQRDRGYNEQFF

J: TRBJ1-5
D: TRBD1
size: .
V: TRBV7-9
DNA: TGTGCCAGCAGCTTAGACAGGGGGCATCAGCCCCAGCATTTT
CDR3: CASSLDRGHQPQHF

J: TRBJ1-6
D: TRBD1
size: .
V: TRBV19
DNA: TGTGCCAGTAGCGAGACTCAGGGGGCGAGGTATTCACCCCTCCACTTT
CDR3: CASSETQGARYSPLHF

J: TRBJ2-2
D: .
size: .
V: TRBV7-9
DNA: TGTGCCAGCAGCCCCCAGGGATCGAACACCGGGGAGCTGTTTTTT
CDR3: CASSPQGSNTGELFF

J: TRBJ1-3
D: .
size: .
V: TRBV28
DNA: TGTGCCAGCAGTTTACTAGGTCGGGGAGGCGAGCTCTCTGGAAACACCATATATTTT
CDR3: CASSLLGRGGELSGNTIYF

J: TRBJ1-2
D: TRBD1
size: once
V: TRBV5-4
DNA: TGTGCCAGCAGTCCGGCGGGACAGGGGGACTATGGCTACACCTTC
CDR3: CASSPAGQGDYGYTF

J: TRBJ2-7
D: TRBD2
size: .
V: TRBV28
DNA: TGTGCCAGCAGTTTCGGAGCTAGCGGGGGGGCCTACGAGCAGTACTTC
CDR3: CASSFGASGGAYEQYF

J: TRBJ1-5
D: TRBD1
size: .
V: TRBV28
DNA: TGTGCCAGCAGTTCGCCCAGGGGGAGCAATCAGCCCCAGCATTTT
CDR3: CASSSPRGSNQPQHF

J: TRBJ2-7
D: .
size: .
V: TRBV7-6
DNA: TGTGCCAGCAGCTTAGGGGTTGTCGGGGCCTACGAGCAGTACTTC
CDR3: CASSLGVVGAYEQYF

J: TRBJ1-3
D: .
size: .
V: TRBV5-1
DNA: TGCGCCAGCCAAAGCGGGAGCGGTGGAAACACCATATATTTT
CDR3: CASQSGSGGNTIYF

J: TRBJ2-5
D: TRBD2
size: .
V: TRBV7-9
DNA: TGTGCCAGCAGCTTAGGGACTAGCGCACAAGAGACCCAGTACTTC
CDR3: CASSLGTSAQETQYF

J: TRBJ2-7
D: .
size: .
V: TRBV29-1
DNA: TGCAGCGTTGAAGTCAGGGACTCCTACGAGCAGTACTTC
CDR3: CSVEVRDSYEQYF

J: TRBJ2-2
D: .
size: .
V: TRBV5-4
DNA: TGTGCCAGCGGCCAGAACACCGGGGAGCTGTTTTTT
CDR3: CASGQNTGELFF

J: TRBJ1-1
D: .
size: .
V: TRBV6-5
DNA: TGTGCCAGCAGTTACCCGGGGAACACTGAAGCTTTCTTT
CDR3: CASSYPGNTEAFF

J: TRBJ2-3
D: TRBD2
size: .
V: TRBV7-2
DNA: TGTGCCAGCAGCCCCTACCGGGCGGGAGGTCGAGATACGCAGTATTTT
CDR3: CASSPYRAGGRDTQYF

J: TRBJ1-2
D: TRBD1
size: .
V: TRBV7-3
DNA: TGTGCCAGCAGCCCAGGACAGGGAGTCGGCTACACCTTC
CDR3: CASSPGQGVGYTF

J: TRBJ1-2
D: TRBD1
size: .
V: TRBV6-6
DNA: TGTGCCAGCACGGACAGGCGAGCGGGCTACACCTTC
CDR3: CASTDRRAGYTF

J: TRBJ2-1
D: TRBD2
size: .
V: TRBV27
DNA: TGTGCCAGCAGGATTCTAGCGGGGGGGGGACTCAATGAGCAGTTCTTC
CDR3: CASRILAGGGLNEQFF

J: TRBJ2-1
D: TRBD2
size: .
V: TRBV3-1/TRBV3-2
DNA: TGTGCCAGCAGCCCACCACTAGCGGGGTCCTACAATGAGCAGTTCTTC
CDR3: CASSPPLAGSYNEQFF

J: TRBJ1-5
D: .
size: .
V: TRBV28
DNA: TGTGCCAGCAGTCCCTGGACAGCGAATAGCAATCAGCCCCAGCATTTT
CDR3: CASSPWTANSNQPQHF

J: TRBJ2-2
D: TRBD1
size: .
V: TRBV19
DNA: TGTGCCAGTAGTGGCCCCAACCGACAGGGGATCTTCACCGGGGAGCTGTTTTTT
CDR3: CASSGPNRQGIFTGELFF

J: TRBJ1-1
D: TRBD1
size: .
V: TRBV11-2
DNA: TGTGCCAGCAGCTTCCCGCAGGGGGGCGCCAACACTGAAGCTTTCTTT
CDR3: CASSFPQGGANTEAFF

J: TRBJ1-1
D: TRBD1
size: .
V: TRBV7-9
DNA: TGTGCCAGCAGCAAGGAGGGGGCCACTGAAGCTTTCTTT
CDR3: CASSKEGATEAFF

J: TRBJ2-2
D: TRBD2
size: few
V: TRBV6-6
DNA: TGTGCCAGCAGTCTGGGACTAGCGGGAGTAAGCACCGGGGAGCTGTTTTTT
CDR3: CASSLGLAGVSTGELFF

J: TRBJ2-5
D: .
size: .
V: TRBV2
DNA: TGTGCCAGCAGTGAACCCGAGGACACCCAAGAGACCCAGTACTTC
CDR3: CASSEPEDTQETQYF

J: TRBJ1-4
D: .
size: .
V: TRBV28
DNA: TGTGCCAGCAGCCTTACGCAACAGGGTCGGGATGAAAAACTGTTTTTT
CDR3: CASSLTQQGRDEKLFF